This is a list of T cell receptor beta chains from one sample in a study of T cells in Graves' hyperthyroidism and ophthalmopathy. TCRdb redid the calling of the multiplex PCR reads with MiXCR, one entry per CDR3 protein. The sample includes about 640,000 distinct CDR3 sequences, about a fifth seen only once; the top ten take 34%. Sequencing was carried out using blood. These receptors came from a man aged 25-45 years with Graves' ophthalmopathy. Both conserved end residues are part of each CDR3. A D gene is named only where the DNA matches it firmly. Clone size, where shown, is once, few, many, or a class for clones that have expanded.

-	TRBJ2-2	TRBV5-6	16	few	TGTGCCAGCAGCTTGGGTGAGGGCGCGAACACCGGGGAGCTGTTTTTT	CASSLGEGANTGELFF
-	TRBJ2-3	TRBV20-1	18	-	TGCAGTGCTAGAGATCTGCCCCAAAACAACCCGAGCACAGATACGCAGTATTTT	CSARDLPQNNPSTDTQYF
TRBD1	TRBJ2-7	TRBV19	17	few	TGTGCCAGTAGTCATAAATCCCGGGACAGGGGGACCTACGAGCAGTACTTC	CASSHKSRDRGTYEQYF
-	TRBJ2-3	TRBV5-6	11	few	TGTGCCAGCAGCTTGAGGTCAACGCAGTATTTT	CASSLRSTQYF
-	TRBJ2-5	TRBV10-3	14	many	TGTGCCATCAGTGAGTCGGTCCAAAAAGAGACCCAGTACTTC	CAISESVQKETQYF
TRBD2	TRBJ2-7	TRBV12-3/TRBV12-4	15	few	TGTGCCAGCAGTTCTGTAGCGGGAGTCGGCTACGAGCAGTACTTC	CASSSVAGVGYEQYF
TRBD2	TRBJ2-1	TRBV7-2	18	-	TGTGCCAGCAGCCTATGGAGGGCTGAACGGACCCGGGGGGATGAGCAGTTCTTC	CASSLWRAERTRGDEQFF
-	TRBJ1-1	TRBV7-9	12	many	TGTGCCAGCAGCCCAGGACAGCTTGAAGCTTTCTTT	CASSPGQLEAFF
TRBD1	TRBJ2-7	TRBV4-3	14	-	TGCGCCAGCAGCCAAGAACAGGGGGCCTACGAGCAGTACTTC	CASSQEQGAYEQYF
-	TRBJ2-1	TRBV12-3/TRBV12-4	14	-	TGTGCCAGCAGCTCGATGACTAGATCGAATGAGCAGTTCTTC	CASSSMTRSNEQFF
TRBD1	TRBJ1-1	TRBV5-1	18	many	TGCGCCAGCAGCTTTAAGTACTGGGACAGGGGGATGAACACTGAAGCTTTCTTT	CASSFKYWDRGMNTEAFF
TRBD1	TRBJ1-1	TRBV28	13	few	TGTGCCACCGGGGACAGCTTTAACACTGAAGCTTTCTTT	CATGDSFNTEAFF
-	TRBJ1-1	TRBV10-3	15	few	TGTGCCATCAAAGGCCAGGGCGCGATGAACACTGAAGCTTTCTTT	CAIKGQGAMNTEAFF
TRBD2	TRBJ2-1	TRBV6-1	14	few	TGTGCCAGCAGGCCGTACGCTCGGGGGGATGAGCAGTTCTTC	CASRPYARGDEQFF
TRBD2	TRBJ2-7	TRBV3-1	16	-	TGTGCCAGCAGCCTCGGACTAGCGGGAGCCTCCTACGAGCAGTACTTC	CASSLGLAGASYEQYF
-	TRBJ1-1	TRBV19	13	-	TGTGCCAGTAGTATTATGGGCTGGGCTGAAGCTTTCTTT	CASSIMGWAEAFF
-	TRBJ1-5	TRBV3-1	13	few	TGTGCCAGCAGCCGGGACCTAAATCAGCCCCAGCATTTT	CASSRDLNQPQHF
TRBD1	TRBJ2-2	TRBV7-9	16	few	TGTGCCAGCAGCTTAGAGGCCCGACAGGGCGCCGGGGAGCTGTTTTTT	CASSLEARQGAGELFF
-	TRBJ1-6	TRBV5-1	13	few	TGCGCCAGCAGCTTGGGGAAAGGGGCACCCCTCCACTTT	CASSLGKGAPLHF
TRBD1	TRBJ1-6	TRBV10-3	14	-	TGTGCCATCGCATCAGGGGGCGAGAATTCACCCCTCCACTTT	CAIASGGENSPLHF
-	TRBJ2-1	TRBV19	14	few	TGTGCCACCAAACGGGGCAGGGGAGACAATGAGCAGTTCTTC	CATKRGRGDNEQFF
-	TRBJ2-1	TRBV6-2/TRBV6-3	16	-	TGTGCCAGCAGGCATGGTACCCTTGAATCCTACAATGAGCAGTTCTTC	CASRHGTLESYNEQFF
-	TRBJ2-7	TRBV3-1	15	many	TGTGCCAGCAGCCAAGTGACCCCCGGGCCCTACGAGCAGTACTTC	CASSQVTPGPYEQYF
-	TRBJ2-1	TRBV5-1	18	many	TGCGCCAGCAGCTTCCCAGGCAACCGCGCGAGCTCCTACAATGAGCAGTTCTTC	CASSFPGNRASSYNEQFF
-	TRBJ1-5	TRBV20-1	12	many	TGCAGTGCCTCAGGGTACAATCAGCCCCAGCATTTT	CSASGYNQPQHF
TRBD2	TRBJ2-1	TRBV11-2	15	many	TGTGCCAGCAGCCAGATAGCGGGGCCCTACAATGAGCAGTTCTTC	CASSQIAGPYNEQFF
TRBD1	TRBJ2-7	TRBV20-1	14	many	TGCAGTGCTCGAGACAGGGCGAGCTCCTACGAGCAGTACTTC	CSARDRASSYEQYF
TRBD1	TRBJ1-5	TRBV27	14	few	TGTACCTCCCTCCTAGACAGGGCCGATCAGCCCCAGCATTTT	CTSLLDRADQPQHF
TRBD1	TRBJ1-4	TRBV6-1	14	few	TGTGCCAGCAGTGCACGGGACAGGGATGAAAAACTGTTTTTT	CASSARDRDEKLFF
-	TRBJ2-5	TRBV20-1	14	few	TGCAGTGCCGCCAACAGGGATCTGGGAGAGACCCAGTACTTC	CSAANRDLGETQYF
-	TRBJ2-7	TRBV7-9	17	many	TGTGCCAGCAGCCCCCACCGTGGGGGAGGAAGGTCCTACGAGCAGTACTTC	CASSPHRGGGRSYEQYF
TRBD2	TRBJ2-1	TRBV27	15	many	TGTGCCAGCAGTTCCGGGACTAGCCTCTACAATGAGCAGTTCTTC	CASSSGTSLYNEQFF
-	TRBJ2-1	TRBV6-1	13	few	TGTGCCAGCAGTGAAGAAGGAGGGTATGAGCAGTTCTTC	CASSEEGGYEQFF
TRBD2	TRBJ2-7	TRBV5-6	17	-	TGTGCCAGCAGCGGGGCCGAGCGGGAGGGCCCATCCTACGAGCAGTACTTC	CASSGAEREGPSYEQYF
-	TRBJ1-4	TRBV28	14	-	TGTGCCAGCAGCCCCGCGGTGATGACCGAAAAACTGTTTTTT	CASSPAVMTEKLFF
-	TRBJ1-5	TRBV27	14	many	TGTGCCAGCAGTTCCGGGTGGGGCAATCAGCCCCAGCATTTT	CASSSGWGNQPQHF
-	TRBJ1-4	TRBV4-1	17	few	TGCGCCAGCAGCCAAGATGTTACGCACAGTTGGAGTGAAAAACTGTTTTTT	CASSQDVTHSWSEKLFF
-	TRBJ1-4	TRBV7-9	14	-	TGTGCCAGCAGCGGCCCGGGTCCTAATGAAAAACTGTTTTTT	CASSGPGPNEKLFF
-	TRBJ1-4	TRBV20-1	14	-	TGCAGTGCTAGAGAAGGGACGGCAGGCGAAAAACTGTTTTTT	CSAREGTAGEKLFF
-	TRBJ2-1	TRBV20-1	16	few	TGCAGTGCTAGAGATCGTTACAGGAACACCTACAATGAGCAGTTCTTC	CSARDRYRNTYNEQFF
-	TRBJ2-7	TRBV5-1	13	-	TGCGCCAGCAGCTTGGGGGACACTTTCAGGCAGTACTTC	CASSLGDTFRQYF
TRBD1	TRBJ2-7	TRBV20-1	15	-	TGCAGTGCTAGAGATCCCGGGACAGGGGGCTACGAGCAGTACTTC	CSARDPGTGGYEQYF
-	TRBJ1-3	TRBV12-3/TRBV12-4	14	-	TGTGCCAGCAGTTTGGAAGGGATCGGAAACACCATATATTTT	CASSLEGIGNTIYF
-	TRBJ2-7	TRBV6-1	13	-	TGTGCCAGCAGTGAATACAGCTCCTACGAGCAGTACTTC	CASSEYSSYEQYF
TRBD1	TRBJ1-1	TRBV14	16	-	TGTGCCAGCAGCCAACGGGACAGCCTAATGAACACTGAAGCTTTCTTT	CASSQRDSLMNTEAFF
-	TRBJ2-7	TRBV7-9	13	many	TGTGCCAGCCGCCAGCCGGAATCCTACGAGCAGTACTTC	CASRQPESYEQYF